One sample yielded the 2 T cell receptor beta chains listed below, sequenced in a study of tumor-infiltrating lymphocytes in primary liver carcinoma. Unsorted bulk tissue of about 19-31 mg yielded co-extracted RNA and DNA. Total RNA (roughly 540 ng) served as template for TCR beta cDNA synthesis primed by a constant-region primer. ARM-PCR was slightly modified, and three nested multiplex PCR rounds with it gave rise to the TCR beta libraries. The study ran its first two PCR rounds for around 10 cycles each, using TRBV1-TRBV30 forward primers and a C-beta reverse primer. TCRdb ran MiXCR on the multiplex PCR reads and lists one entry per CDR3 protein. The sample shows roughly 100,000 distinct CDR3 sequences, approximately 71% of them seen only once. Sequenced input: liver tumor tissue from sampling region 5. As for subset: tumor region T5, tumor centre. The receptors derive from a woman aged 60-70 years with primary liver carcinoma and hepatitis B virus infection.

As to this clonotype: This may come from a read error, since a much larger clone is one base off. This chain connects TRBV11-2 to TRBJ2-2; the D is unclear. This CDR3 is 15 amino acids long. CDR1 and CDR2 from the germline V gene are SGHAT and FQNNGV. V was shortened by 6 bases and J by 4 bases, with 15 bases between the two germline ends. CDR3 in DNA: TGTGCCAGCAGTCTGGACGGCAGCCCCACCGGGGAGCTGTTTTTT. Protein product: CASSLDGSPTGELFF.

This chain connects TRBV6-5 to TRBJ2-7; D is possibly TRBD2 (6 bases). V was clipped by 0 bases and J by 4 bases, with 13 bases between them. The CDR3 runs 15 residues. Germline V gives CDR1 MNHEY, CDR2 SVGAGI. This CDR3 reads CASSYSSSDTYEQYF. CDR3 sequence (DNA): TGTGCCAGCAGTTACTCTTCTAGCGATACATACGAGCAGTACTTC.